What follows are 10 T cell receptor beta chains derived from one specimen sequenced in a study of cytomegalovirus exposure and HLA in healthy donors (dated by TCRdb to about 2017). The method behind the library was the immunoSEQ multiplex PCR assay. The multiplex PCR relied on a mix of 60 forward primers for TCR Vbeta segments and 13 reverse primers for TCR Jbeta segments. TCRdb took this table from immuneACCESS and kept in-frame rearrangements with V and J called. Such tables lack part of the clones; where checked against another copy, unresolved V genes explain under half of the gap, and the rest is unexplained. The sample includes about 42,000 clones, with about 47% observed a single time. The ten largest clones represent about 12% of the sample. Input material: PBMCs. The receptors stem from a human donor in good health.

This clone was picked up a small number of times. CDR3 region: CASSLTGNQPQHF. The CDR3 DNA reads as TGCGCCAGCAGTCTGACAGGCAATCAGCCCCAGCATTTT. This chain joins TRBV5-1 and TRBJ1-5; D possibly corresponds to TRBD1 (5 bases). The CDR3 is made up of 13 amino acids. Germline V gene sequence: CDR1 SGHRS, CDR2 YFSETQ. V lost 5 bases, J lost 2 bases, and 8 bases lay in between.

The chain has TRBV9 and TRBJ2-7, with 8 bases aligning to TRBD1. The CDR3 spans 13 residues. Losses at the gene ends were 4 bases for V and 6 bases for J; bases not matched to a gene: 6. The germline V gene has CDR1 SGDLS and CDR2 YYNGEE. CDR3 in DNA: TGTGCCAGCAGCCGTCTGACAGGGGCCGAGCAGTACTTC. Protein product: CASSRLTGAEQYF.

The table lists this clone with a few counts. The chain is built from TRBV7-6 and TRBJ1-3; 8 bases fit TRBD1. This CDR3 comprises 15 residues. Germline V gives CDR1 SGHVS, CDR2 FNYEAQ. V lost 4 bases to trimming and J lost 4 bases; unmatched junction nucleotides: 6. CDR3 loop: CASSYGQGSGNTIYF. The CDR3 nucleotides are TGTGCCAGCAGCTACGGACAGGGTTCAGGAAACACCATATATTTT. The full variable domain, in which reference TRBV7-6 and TRBJ1-3 provide the parts outside the CDR3, is GAGVSQSPRYKVTKRGQDVALRCDPISGHVSLYWYRQALGQGPEFLTYFNYEAQQDKSGLPNDRFSAERPEGSISTLTIQRTEQRDSAMYRCASSYGQGSGNTIYFGEGSWLTVV.

The V call is TRBV16, the J call TRBJ1-2; TRBD1 agrees at 11 bases. V shed 2 bases and J 6 bases; nucleotides not matched to a gene: 2. CDR1 KGHSY and CDR2 FQNENV come from the germline V gene. The CDR3 consists of 14 residues. In DNA, the CDR3 is TGTGCCAGCAGCCAAAAGGGACAGGGGGATGGCTACACCTTC. Its translation is CASSQKGQGDGYTF.

The V call is TRBV9, the J call TRBJ2-1, with no clear D. V was trimmed by 2 bases and J by 2 bases, leaving 14 bases between them. This CDR3 has 16 residues. Germline lookup yields CDR1 SGDLS and CDR2 YYNGEE. CDR3 nucleotides: TGTGCCAGCAGCGTGCGTCTTCGCGGAACCTACAATGAGCAGTTCTTC. Encoded protein: CASSVRLRGTYNEQFF.

V and J are TRBV5-5 and TRBJ1-5; 8 nucleotides match TRBD1. The CDR3 extends over 18 amino acids. V shed 3 bases and J 3 bases; nucleotides not matched to a gene: 14. The V gene's germline CDR1 is SGHKS and CDR2 YYEKEE (reference sequence). The CDR3 sequence: CASSSHVRPTGDNQPQHF. In nucleotides, the CDR3 is TGTGCCAGCAGCTCCCACGTTCGCCCGACAGGGGACAATCAGCCCCAGCATTTT. Full variable domain (rest looked up from reference TRBV5-5 and TRBJ1-5): DAGVTQSPTHLIKTRGQQVTLRCSPISGHKSVSWYQQVLGQGPQFIFQYYEKEERGRGNFPDRFSARQFPNYSSELNVNALLLGDSALYLCASSSHVRPTGDNQPQHFGDGTRLSIL.

The J gene is TRBJ2-3, the V gene TRBV7-2; D is uncertain. CDR3 length: 13 amino acids. Germline V gene sequence: CDR1 SGHTA, CDR2 FQGNSA. Deletions cut 5 bases from V and 6 bases from J, with 12 bases between. DNA of the CDR3: TGTGCCAGCAGCCCACAGTCCCCTGATACGCAGTATTTT. The encoded protein is CASSPQSPDTQYF.

V is TRBV2 and J is TRBJ1-2; D unclear. The CDR3 has 16 amino acids. Germline V gene sequence: CDR1 SNHLY, CDR2 FYNNEI. V lost 6 bases and J 0 bases, leaving 17 bases between the germline ends. The CDR3, as DNA: TGTGCCAGCAGCGACGACGGGGAGGTCTCTAACTATGGCTACACCTTC. It specifies CASSDDGEVSNYGYTF.

This clone was found once. The J gene is TRBJ2-7, the V gene TRBV2; 10 bases are shared with TRBD2. CDR3 size: 15 residues. Germline trimming cut 2 bases from V and 4 bases from J; bases unmatched to any gene: 5. Germline V gene sequence: CDR1 SNHLY, CDR2 FYNNEI. The CDR3 reads CASSESPSGSYEQYF. The CDR3 bases are TGTGCCAGCAGTGAATCCCCTAGCGGGAGTTACGAGCAGTACTTC.

This chain connects TRBV19 to TRBJ1-1; perhaps TRBD1 as D (6 bases). V was pared by 7 bases and J by 0 bases, with 21 bases between. This CDR3 is 17 amino acids long. Germline V CDR1 and CDR2: LNHDA, SQIVND (reference sequence). The CDR3 protein is CASTELRDINMNTEAFF. DNA for the CDR3: TGTGCCAGTACAGAGCTTAGGGACATCAATATGAACACTGAAGCTTTCTTT.